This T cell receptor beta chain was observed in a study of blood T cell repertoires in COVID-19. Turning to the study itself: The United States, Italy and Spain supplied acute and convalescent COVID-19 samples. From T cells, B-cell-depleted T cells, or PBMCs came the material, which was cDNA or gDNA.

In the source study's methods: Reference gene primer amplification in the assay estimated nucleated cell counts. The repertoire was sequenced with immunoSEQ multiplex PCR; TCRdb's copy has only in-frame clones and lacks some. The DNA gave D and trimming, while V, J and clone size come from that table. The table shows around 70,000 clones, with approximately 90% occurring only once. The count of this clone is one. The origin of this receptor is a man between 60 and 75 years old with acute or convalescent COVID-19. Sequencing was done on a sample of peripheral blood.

The CDR3 DNA follows: TGTGCCAGTAGCCGGGACACGCTGGGGCCTAGCAATCAGCCCCAGCATTTT. It is translated as CASSRDTLGPSNQPQHF. V is TRBV19 and J is TRBJ1-5; possibly TRBD1 for D (6 bases). V gave up 6 bases and J gave up 0 bases, with 18 bases separating them. The germline V gene encodes CDR1 LNHDA and CDR2 SQIVND (reference sequence). The CDR3 is made up of 17 amino acids.